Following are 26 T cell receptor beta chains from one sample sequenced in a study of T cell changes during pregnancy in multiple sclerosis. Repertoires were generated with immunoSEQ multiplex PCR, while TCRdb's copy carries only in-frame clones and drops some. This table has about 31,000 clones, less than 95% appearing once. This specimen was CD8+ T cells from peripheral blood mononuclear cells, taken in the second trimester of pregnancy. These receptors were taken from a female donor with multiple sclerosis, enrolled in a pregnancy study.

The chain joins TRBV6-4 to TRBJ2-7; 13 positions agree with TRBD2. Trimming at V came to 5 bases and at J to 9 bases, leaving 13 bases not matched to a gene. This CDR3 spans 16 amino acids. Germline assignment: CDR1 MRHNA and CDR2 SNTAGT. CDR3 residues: CASSYHRLAGGLRQYF. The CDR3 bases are TGTGCCAGCAGTTACCATCGACTAGCGGGAGGTCTCCGGCAGTACTTC.

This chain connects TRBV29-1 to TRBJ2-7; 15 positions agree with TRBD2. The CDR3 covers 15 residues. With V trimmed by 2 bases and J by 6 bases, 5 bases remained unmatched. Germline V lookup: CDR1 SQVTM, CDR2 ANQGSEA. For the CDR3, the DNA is TGCAGCGTTGAAATGGGACTAGCGGGAGGTCTCGAGCAGTACTTC. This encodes CSVEMGLAGGLEQYF.

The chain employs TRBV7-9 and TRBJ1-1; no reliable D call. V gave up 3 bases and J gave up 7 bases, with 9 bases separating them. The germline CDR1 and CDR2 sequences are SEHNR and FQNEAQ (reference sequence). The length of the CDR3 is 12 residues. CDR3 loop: CASSLLGGEAFF. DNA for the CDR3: TGTGCCAGCAGCTTGTTGGGAGGTGAAGCTTTCTTT.

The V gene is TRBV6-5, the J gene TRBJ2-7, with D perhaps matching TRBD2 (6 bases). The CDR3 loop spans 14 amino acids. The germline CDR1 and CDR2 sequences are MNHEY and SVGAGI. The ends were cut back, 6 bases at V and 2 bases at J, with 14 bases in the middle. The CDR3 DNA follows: TGTGCCAGCAGCGTGGGACTTCTCGCCTACGAGCAGTACTTC. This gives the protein CASSVGLLAYEQYF.

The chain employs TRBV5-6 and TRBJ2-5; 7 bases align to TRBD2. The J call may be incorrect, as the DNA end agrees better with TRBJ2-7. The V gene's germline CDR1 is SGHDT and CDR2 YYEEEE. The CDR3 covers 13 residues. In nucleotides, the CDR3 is TGTGCCAGCAGCCGGGACTACTCCTACGAGCAGTACTTC. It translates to CASSRDYSYEQYF.

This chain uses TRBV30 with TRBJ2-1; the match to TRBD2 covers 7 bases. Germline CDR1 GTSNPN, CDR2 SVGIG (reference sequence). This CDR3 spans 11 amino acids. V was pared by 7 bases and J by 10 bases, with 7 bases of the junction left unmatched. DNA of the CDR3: TGTGCCTACTTAGCGGGTGGGGAGCAGTTCTTC. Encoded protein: CAYLAGGEQFF.

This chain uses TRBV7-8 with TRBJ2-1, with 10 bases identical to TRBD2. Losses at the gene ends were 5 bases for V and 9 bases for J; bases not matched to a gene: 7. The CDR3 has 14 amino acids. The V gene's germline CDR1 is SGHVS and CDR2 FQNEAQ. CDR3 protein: CASSDRSGRFEQFF. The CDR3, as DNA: TGTGCCAGCAGCGACCGTAGCGGGAGGTTTGAGCAGTTCTTC.

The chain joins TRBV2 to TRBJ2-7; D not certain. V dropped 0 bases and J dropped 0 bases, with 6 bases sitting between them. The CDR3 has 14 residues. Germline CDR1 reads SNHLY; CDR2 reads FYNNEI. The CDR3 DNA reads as TGTGCCAGCAGTGAAGCCCGGTACTCCTACGAGCAGTACTTC. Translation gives CASSEARYSYEQYF.

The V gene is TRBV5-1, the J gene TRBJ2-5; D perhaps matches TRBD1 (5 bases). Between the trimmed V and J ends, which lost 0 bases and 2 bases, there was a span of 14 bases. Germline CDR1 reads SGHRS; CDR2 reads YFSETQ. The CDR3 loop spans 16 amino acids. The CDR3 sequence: CASSLAQGNFQETQYF. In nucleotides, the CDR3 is TGCGCCAGCAGCTTGGCCCAGGGTAACTTTCAAGAGACCCAGTACTTC. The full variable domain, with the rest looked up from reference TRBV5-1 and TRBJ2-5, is KAGVTQTPRYLIKTRGQQVTLSCSPISGHRSVSWYQQTPGQGLQFLFEYFSETQRNKGNFPGRFSGRQFSNSRSEMNVSTLELGDSALYLCASSLAQGNFQETQYFGPGTRLLVL.

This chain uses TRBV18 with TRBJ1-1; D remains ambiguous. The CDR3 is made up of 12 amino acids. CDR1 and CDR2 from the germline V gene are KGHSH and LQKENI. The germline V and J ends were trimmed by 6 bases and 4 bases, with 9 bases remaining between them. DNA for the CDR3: TGTGCCAGCTCCCGGGCGGGCACTGAAGCTTTCTTT. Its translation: CASSRAGTEAFF.

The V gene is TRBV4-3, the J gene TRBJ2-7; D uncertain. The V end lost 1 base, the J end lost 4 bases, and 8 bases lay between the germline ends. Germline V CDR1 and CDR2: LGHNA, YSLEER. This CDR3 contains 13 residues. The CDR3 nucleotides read TGCGCCAGCAGCCAAGGGCGGCGGTACGAGCAGTACTTC. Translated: CASSQGRRYEQYF.

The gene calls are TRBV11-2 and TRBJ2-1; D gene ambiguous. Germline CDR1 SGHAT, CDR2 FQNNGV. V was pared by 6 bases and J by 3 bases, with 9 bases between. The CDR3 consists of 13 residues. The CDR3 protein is CASRPRGYNEQFF. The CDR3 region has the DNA TGTGCCAGCAGACCCAGAGGCTACAATGAGCAGTTCTTC.

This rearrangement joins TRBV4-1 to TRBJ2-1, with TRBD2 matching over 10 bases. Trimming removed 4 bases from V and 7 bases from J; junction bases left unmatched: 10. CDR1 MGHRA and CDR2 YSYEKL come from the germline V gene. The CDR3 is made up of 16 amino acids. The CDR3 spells CASSPLSGRAGNEQFF. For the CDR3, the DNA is TGCGCCAGCAGCCCCCTCAGCGGGAGGGCCGGGAATGAGCAGTTCTTC.

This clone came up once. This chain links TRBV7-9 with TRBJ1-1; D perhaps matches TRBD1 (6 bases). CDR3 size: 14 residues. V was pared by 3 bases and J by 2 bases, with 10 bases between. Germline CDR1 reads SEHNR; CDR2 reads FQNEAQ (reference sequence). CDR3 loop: CASSFGQTNTEAFF. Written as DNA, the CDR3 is TGTGCCAGCAGCTTCGGACAGACCAACACTGAAGCTTTCTTT.

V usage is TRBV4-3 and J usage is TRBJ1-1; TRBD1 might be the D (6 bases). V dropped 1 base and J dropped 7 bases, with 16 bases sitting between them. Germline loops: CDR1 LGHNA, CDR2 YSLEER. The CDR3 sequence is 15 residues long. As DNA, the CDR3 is TGCGCCAGCAGCCAAGGAAGGACAGACCCTATTGAAGCTTTCTTT. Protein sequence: CASSQGRTDPIEAFF.

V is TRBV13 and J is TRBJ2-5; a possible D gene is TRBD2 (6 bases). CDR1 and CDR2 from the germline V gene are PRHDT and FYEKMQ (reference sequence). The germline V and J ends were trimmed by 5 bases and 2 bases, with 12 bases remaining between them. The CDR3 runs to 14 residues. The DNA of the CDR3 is TGTGCCAGCAGCCCCGATAGCGGACAAGAGACCCAGTACTTC. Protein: CASSPDSGQETQYF. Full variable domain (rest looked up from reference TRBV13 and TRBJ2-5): AAGVIQSPRHLIKEKRETATLKCYPIPRHDTVYWYQQGPGQDPQFLISFYEKMQSDKGSIPDRFSAQQFSDYHSELNMSSLELGDSALYFCASSPDSGQETQYFGPGTRLLVL.

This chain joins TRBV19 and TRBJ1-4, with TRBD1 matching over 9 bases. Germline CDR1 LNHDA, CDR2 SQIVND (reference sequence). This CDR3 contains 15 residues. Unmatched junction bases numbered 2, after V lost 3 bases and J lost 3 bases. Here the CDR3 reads CASSIGQGPNEKLFF. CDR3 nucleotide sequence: TGTGCCAGTAGTATCGGACAGGGGCCTAATGAAAAACTGTTTTTT.

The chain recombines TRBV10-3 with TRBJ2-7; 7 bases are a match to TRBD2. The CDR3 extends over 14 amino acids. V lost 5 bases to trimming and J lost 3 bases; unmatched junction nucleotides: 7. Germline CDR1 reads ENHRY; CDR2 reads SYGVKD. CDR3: CAISFLPGGYEQYF. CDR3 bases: TGTGCCATCAGTTTCCTGCCGGGGGGCTACGAGCAGTACTTC.

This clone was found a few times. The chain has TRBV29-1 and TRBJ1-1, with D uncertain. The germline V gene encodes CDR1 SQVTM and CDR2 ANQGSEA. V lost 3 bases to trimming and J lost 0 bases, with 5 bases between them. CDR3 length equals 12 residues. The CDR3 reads CSVDEMNTEAFF. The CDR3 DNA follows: TGCAGCGTTGATGAGATGAACACTGAAGCTTTCTTT. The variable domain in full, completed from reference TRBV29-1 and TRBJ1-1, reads SAVISQKPSRDICQRGTSLTIQCQVDSQVTMMFWYRQQPGQSLTLIATANQGSEATYESGFVIDKFPISRPNLTFSTLTVSNMSPEDSSIYLCSVDEMNTEAFFGQGTRLTVV.

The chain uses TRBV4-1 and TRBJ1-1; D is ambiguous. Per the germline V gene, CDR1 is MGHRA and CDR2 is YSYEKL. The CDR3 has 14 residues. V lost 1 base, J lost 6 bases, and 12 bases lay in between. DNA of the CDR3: TGCGCCAGCAGCCAAGGGCCGATTGCCGCTGAAGCTTTCTTT. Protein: CASSQGPIAAEAFF.

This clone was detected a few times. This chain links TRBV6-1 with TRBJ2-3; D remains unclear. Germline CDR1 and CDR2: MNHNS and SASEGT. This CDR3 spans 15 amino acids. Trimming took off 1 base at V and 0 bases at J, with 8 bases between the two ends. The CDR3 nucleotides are TGTGCCAGCAGTGAAGGGGCGTTTAGCACAGATACGCAGTATTTT. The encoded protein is CASSEGAFSTDTQYF.

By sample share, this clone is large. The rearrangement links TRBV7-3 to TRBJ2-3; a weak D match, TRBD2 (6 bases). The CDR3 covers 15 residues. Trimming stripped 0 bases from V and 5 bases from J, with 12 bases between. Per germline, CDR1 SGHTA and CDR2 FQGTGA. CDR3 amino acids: CASSLTASDIDTQYF. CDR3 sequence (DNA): TGTGCCAGCAGCTTAACGGCTAGCGATATAGATACGCAGTATTTT.

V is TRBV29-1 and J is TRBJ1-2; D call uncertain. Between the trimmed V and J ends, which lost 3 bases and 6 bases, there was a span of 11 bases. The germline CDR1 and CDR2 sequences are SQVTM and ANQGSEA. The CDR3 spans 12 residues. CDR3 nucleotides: TGCAGCGTTGACGGGTTAGGCCATGGCTACACCTTC. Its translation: CSVDGLGHGYTF. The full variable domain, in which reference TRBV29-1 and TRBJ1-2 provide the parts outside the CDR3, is SAVISQKPSRDICQRGTSLTIQCQVDSQVTMMFWYRQQPGQSLTLIATANQGSEATYESGFVIDKFPISRPNLTFSTLTVSNMSPEDSSIYLCSVDGLGHGYTFGSGTRLTVV.

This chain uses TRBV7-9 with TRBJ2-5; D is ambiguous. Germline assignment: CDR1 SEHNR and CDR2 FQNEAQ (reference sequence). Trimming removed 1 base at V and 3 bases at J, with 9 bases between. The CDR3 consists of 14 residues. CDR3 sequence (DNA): TGTGCCAGCAGCTTAGGTTTGCGGAAAGAGACCCAGTACTTC. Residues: CASSLGLRKETQYF.

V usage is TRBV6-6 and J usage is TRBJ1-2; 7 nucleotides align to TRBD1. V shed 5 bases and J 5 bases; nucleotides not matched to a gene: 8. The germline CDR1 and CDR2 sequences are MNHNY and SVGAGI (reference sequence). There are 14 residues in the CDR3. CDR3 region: CASSPTWTGYGYTF. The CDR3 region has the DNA TGTGCCAGCAGTCCTACCTGGACAGGATATGGCTACACCTTC.

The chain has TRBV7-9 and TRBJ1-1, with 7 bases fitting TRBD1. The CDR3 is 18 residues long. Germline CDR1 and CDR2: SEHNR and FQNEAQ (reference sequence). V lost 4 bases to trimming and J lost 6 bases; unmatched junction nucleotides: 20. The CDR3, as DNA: TGTGCCAGCAGCTCTTCCTATACCGCCCCGACAGGGCTACCTGAAGCTTTCTTT. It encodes CASSSSYTAPTGLPEAFF. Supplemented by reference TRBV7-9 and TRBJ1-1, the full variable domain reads DTGVSQNPRHKITKRGQNVTFRCDPISEHNRLYWYRQTLGQGPEFLTYFQNEAQLEKSRLLSDRFSAERPKGSFSTLEIQRTEQGDSAMYLCASSSSYTAPTGLPEAFFGQGTRLTVV.